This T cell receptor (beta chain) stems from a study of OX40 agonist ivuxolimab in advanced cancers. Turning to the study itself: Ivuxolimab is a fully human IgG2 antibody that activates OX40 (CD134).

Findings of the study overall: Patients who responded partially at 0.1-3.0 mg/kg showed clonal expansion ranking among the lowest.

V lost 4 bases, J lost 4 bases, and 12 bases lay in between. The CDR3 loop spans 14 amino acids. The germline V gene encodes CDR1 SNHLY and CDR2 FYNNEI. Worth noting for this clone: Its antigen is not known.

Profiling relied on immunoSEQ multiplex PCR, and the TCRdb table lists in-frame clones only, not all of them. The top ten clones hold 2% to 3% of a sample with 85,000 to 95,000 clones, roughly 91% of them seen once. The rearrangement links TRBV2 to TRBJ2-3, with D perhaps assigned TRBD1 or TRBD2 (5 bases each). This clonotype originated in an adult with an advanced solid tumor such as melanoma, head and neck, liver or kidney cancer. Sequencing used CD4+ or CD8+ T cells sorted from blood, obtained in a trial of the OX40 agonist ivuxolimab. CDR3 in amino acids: CASSVAGTSDTQYF. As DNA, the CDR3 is TGTGCCAGCAGTGTGGCCGGGACCTCAGATACGCAGTATTTT.